This record concerns one TCR beta chain sequence. The entry originates in a study of control samples from healthy donors and cancer patients. Profiled with immunoSEQ multiplex PCR; TCRdb holds only in-frame clones, not every one. The sample has more than 95,000 clones, 80% to 95% seen once. The CDR3 is 13 residues long. V lost 4 bases, J lost 0 bases, and 6 bases lay in between. Germline CDR1 SNHLY, CDR2 FYNNEI. The sequenced sample consisted of PBMCs. This chain joins TRBV2 and TRBJ1-1; D not certain. The TCR originated in a man older than 75 with head and neck cancer. Here the CDR3 reads CASSGSLNTEAFF. The CDR3 DNA is TGTGCCAGCAGTGGATCTTTGAACACTGAAGCTTTCTTT.